One and the same sample provided the 29 T cell receptor beta chains below, sequenced in a study of persistence of HIV-infected CD4 T cells (dated by TCRdb to about 2020). The immunoSEQ hsTCRB assay version 4, run in survey mode, was used to sequence TCRbeta repertoires from genomic DNA. TCRdb re-hosts the immuneACCESS table, in-frame sequences only. Its copies lack some clones; in the studies checked, an unresolved V gene accounts for under half of them, and the cause for the rest is not known. The sample has 36,000 or so clones on record, roughly four fifths of them singletons. Around 1% of the sample belongs to the ten largest clones. The treatment or condition label corresponds to: suppressive antiretroviral therapy. A pool of overlapping 15-mer peptides from HIV-1 Gag, at 0.85 to 1 ug per peptide per mL, was used to stimulate the cells. Memory populations depleted of antigen-responding cells were obtained by sorting nonresponding CD40L-negative CD69-negative CD45RO-high memory CD4+ T cells.

These TCRs are of unknown antigen specificity. This specimen was cultured CD4+ T cells from PBMCs, taken from a patient who received antiretroviral therapy. Read against the paper, the sample's cell subset or site label means: CD40L-CD69- CD45RO-high memory CD4 T cells not responding to Gag peptides. The receptors here all came from an adult with HIV. The donor label of this sample is uncertain.

The chain employs TRBV7-6 and TRBJ2-2, with D perhaps TRBD1 or TRBD2 (6 bases each). V dropped 6 bases and J dropped 4 bases, with 18 bases sitting between them. CDR1 SGHVS and CDR2 FNYEAQ come from the germline V gene. This CDR3 has 16 amino acids. CDR3 protein: CASSKRGDRATGELFF. In DNA form, the CDR3 reads TGTGCCAGCAGTAAAAGGGGGGATCGGGCCACCGGGGAGCTGTTTTTT.

J is TRBJ2-5 and V is TRBV21-1; the table's D gene call, TRBD2, was not cross checked with the DNA. TRBV21-1 is a documented pseudogene. The CDR3 has 16 amino acids. The CDR3 region has the DNA TGTGCCAGCAGCGACCCTAGCCGCCGCTTCCCAGAGACCCAGTACTTC. This gives the protein CASSDPSRRFPETQYF.

The chain has TRBV9 and TRBJ1-3, with D maybe TRBD1 (6 bases). Deletions cut 4 bases from V and 2 bases from J, with 19 bases between. The CDR3 is 17 amino acids. Germline lookup yields CDR1 SGDLS and CDR2 YYNGEE. As DNA, the CDR3 is TGTGCCAGCAGCTTGACACAGGGAAAGTTTACTGGAAACACCATATATTTT. Translation gives CASSLTQGKFTGNTIYF.

V and J are TRBV10-2 and TRBJ1-5; the D is unclear. Trimming removed 0 bases at V and 6 bases at J, with 3 bases between. CDR1 and CDR2 (germline): WSHSY, SAAADI. CDR3 length: 12 amino acids. CDR3 in amino acids: CASSESTQPQHF. CDR3 sequence (DNA): TGCGCCAGCAGTGAGTCCACTCAGCCCCAGCATTTT.

The V and J genes are TRBV19 and TRBJ1-1; no firm D call. Trimming removed 4 bases from V and 5 bases from J, with 23 bases in between. The CDR3 is 17 residues long. Germline CDR1 and CDR2: LNHDA and SQIVND (reference sequence). CDR3 in amino acids: CASSTIAGGYRRTEAFF. In DNA, the CDR3 is TGTGCCAGTAGTACCATAGCAGGAGGATATCGGAGGACTGAAGCTTTCTTT.

The chain recombines TRBV7-9 with TRBJ1-4; tentative D call: TRBD1 (6 bases). Trimming stripped 4 bases from V and 7 bases from J, with 13 bases between. The CDR3 extends over 14 amino acids. CDR1 and CDR2 (germline): SEHNR, FQNEAQ (reference sequence). The CDR3 loop is CASSSQGFSEKLFF. In nucleotides, the CDR3 is TGTGCCAGCAGCTCACAGGGTTTCAGTGAAAAACTGTTTTTT.

This sequence joins TRBV5-1 and TRBJ2-1; 11 bases fit TRBD1. The V gene end was trimmed by 4 bases and the J gene end by 7 bases; junction bases not matched to a gene: 7. Germline CDR1 and CDR2: SGHRS and YFSETQ. This CDR3 has 15 amino acids. This chain's CDR3 is CASSIRDRGRNEQFF. CDR3 DNA sequence: TGCGCCAGCAGCATCCGGGACAGGGGGAGAAATGAGCAGTTCTTC.

The chain has TRBV7-2 and TRBJ2-1, with 9 nucleotides matching TRBD1. This CDR3 is 16 amino acids long. With V trimmed by 4 bases and J by 3 bases, 7 bases remained unmatched. Per germline, CDR1 SGHTA and CDR2 FQGNSA. The CDR3: CASSSTGTGHYNEQFF. DNA for the CDR3: TGTGCCAGCAGCTCAACCGGGACAGGGCACTACAATGAGCAGTTCTTC. Combining the CDR3 with reference TRBV7-2 and TRBJ2-1 gives the whole variable domain GAGVSQSPSNKVTEKGKDVELRCDPISGHTALYWYRQSLGQGLEFLIYFQGNSAPDKSGLPSDRFSAERTGGSVSTLTIQRTQQEDSAVYLCASSSTGTGHYNEQFFGPGTRLTVL.

The chain recombines TRBV7-6 with TRBJ2-7, with no clear D. The CDR3 is 17 amino acids. The ends were cut back, 1 base at V and 6 bases at J, with 22 bases in the middle. Per the germline V gene, CDR1 is SGHVS and CDR2 is FNYEAQ. The CDR3 coding sequence is TGTGCCAGCAGCTTAGGTGTAGGGCTCTCGACTCCGGGCGAGCAGTACTTC. Amino acids: CASSLGVGLSTPGEQYF. Looking up the rest from reference TRBV7-6 and TRBJ2-7 gives the full variable domain: GAGVSQSPRYKVTKRGQDVALRCDPISGHVSLYWYRQALGQGPEFLTYFNYEAQQDKSGLPNDRFSAERPEGSISTLTIQRTEQRDSAMYRCASSLGVGLSTPGEQYFGPGTRLTVT.

The chain recombines TRBV5-1 with TRBJ1-1; 7 nucleotides match TRBD1. The J segment lost 0 bases and the V segment lost 1 base, leaving 6 bases of the junction unmatched. Germline V gene sequence: CDR1 SGHRS, CDR2 YFSETQ. The CDR3 has 16 amino acids. CDR3 nucleotides: TGCGCCAGCAGCTTGAACACAGGGGATATGAACACTGAAGCTTTCTTT. Its protein is CASSLNTGDMNTEAFF.

The chain combines TRBV30 with TRBJ2-5; 11 positions agree with TRBD2. Trimming removed 3 bases from V and 2 bases from J; junction bases left unmatched: 11. Germline V lookup: CDR1 GTSNPN, CDR2 SVGIG (reference sequence). This CDR3 region has 17 residues. The CDR3 region is CAWRFGSGGGLQETQYF. The CDR3 region has the DNA TGTGCCTGGAGGTTCGGTAGCGGGGGGGGTTTACAAGAGACCCAGTACTTC.

Worth noting for this clone: At one end, the junction sequence differs from germline, possibly due to a read error. This chain joins TRBV28 and TRBJ2-1; 7 positions match TRBD2. Germline V gene data show CDR1 as MDHEN and CDR2 as SYDVKM. This CDR3 has 16 amino acids. The CDR3 DNA reads TGTGCCAGCAGTTTATTCGCTAGCGGTTCCTACCATGAGCAGTTCTTC. Translating it yields CASSLFASGSYHEQFF.

This chain links TRBV19 with TRBJ1-1, with unresolved D. The germline V gene has CDR1 LNHDA and CDR2 SQIVND (reference sequence). CDR3 length equals 15 residues. Trimming took off 8 bases at V and 3 bases at J, with 19 bases between the two ends. CDR3 residues: CASSLGPFGDTEAFF. The CDR3 DNA reads as TGTGCCAGTTCTTTAGGCCCTTTTGGGGACACTGAAGCTTTCTTT.

The CDR3 loop reads CASSSNPGRISSYEQYF. The CDR3 nucleotides are TGTGCCAGCAGCAGCAATCCGGGACGGATAAGCTCCTACGAGCAGTACTTC. This chain connects TRBV7-6 to TRBJ2-7; D is possibly TRBD1 or TRBD2 (5 bases each). With 5 bases removed from V and 0 bases from J, the gap between germline ends came to 20 bases. CDR1 SGHVS and CDR2 FNYEAQ come from the germline V gene. This CDR3 has 17 amino acids.

The chain uses TRBV7-9 and TRBJ1-1; TRBD1 agrees at 7 bases. V trimming: 5 bases; J trimming: 5 bases; junction bases outside the gene matches: 5. This CDR3 contains 13 residues. The germline CDR1 and CDR2 sequences are SEHNR and FQNEAQ (reference sequence). CDR3 loop: CASSTTGVTEAFF. The CDR3 nucleotides are TGTGCCAGCAGCACCACAGGGGTAACTGAAGCTTTCTTT.

The rearrangement links TRBV4-1 to TRBJ2-3; TRBD1 might be the D (6 bases). This CDR3 region has 15 residues. V was trimmed by 0 bases and J by 11 bases, leaving 18 bases between them. Looked up from germline, CDR1 is MGHRA and CDR2 is YSYEKL. As DNA, the CDR3 is TGCGCCAGCAGCCAAGAGATAAGACAGGCTCGGGTGCAGTATTTT. Translated, it gives CASSQEIRQARVQYF.

The rearrangement links TRBV19 to TRBJ2-3; D possibly corresponds to TRBD1 (5 bases). The length of the CDR3 is 14 residues. CDR1 and CDR2 from the germline V gene are LNHDA and SQIVND (reference sequence). V lost 7 bases to trimming and J lost 2 bases, with 13 bases between them. The CDR3 bases are TGTGCCAGTACCCTAGGGGTACACACAGATACGCAGTATTTT. Translated, it gives CASTLGVHTDTQYF.

The chain recombines TRBV30 with TRBJ1-2; D ambiguous. The CDR3 loop spans 12 amino acids. Trimming removed 5 bases from V and 8 bases from J, with 15 bases in between. Germline V lookup: CDR1 GTSNPN, CDR2 SVGIG (reference sequence). The CDR3 DNA reads TGTGCCTGGGGAAGGCAAAGAGAAGGCTACACCTTC. Translation: CAWGRQREGYTF.

The V and J genes are TRBV19 and TRBJ2-1; maybe TRBD1 (6 bases). The CDR3 contains 14 residues. The germline V gene has CDR1 LNHDA and CDR2 SQIVND (reference sequence). The V end lost 5 bases, the J end lost 3 bases, and 11 bases lay between the germline ends. CDR3 coding DNA: TGTGCCAGTAGTTCGACAGGACTCTACAATGAGCAGTTCTTC. Protein sequence: CASSSTGLYNEQFF.

The V and J genes are TRBV5-1 and TRBJ1-5; D unclear. Germline CDR1 reads SGHRS; CDR2 reads YFSETQ. This CDR3 region has 14 residues. The V and J ends lost 4 bases and 5 bases respectively, with 13 bases between them. For the CDR3, the DNA is TGCGCCAGCAGCCGGACTCTTGGGGATCAGCCCCAGCATTTT. As protein: CASSRTLGDQPQHF. The complete variable domain, with remaining parts taken from reference TRBV5-1 and TRBJ1-5, reads KAGVTQTPRYLIKTRGQQVTLSCSPISGHRSVSWYQQTPGQGLQFLFEYFSETQRNKGNFPGRFSGRQFSNSRSEMNVSTLELGDSALYLCASSRTLGDQPQHFGDGTRLSIL.

Comment on this clone: Within the sample, other DNA sequences also encode this same CDR3. The chain joins TRBV6-5 to TRBJ1-2, with 7 bases identical to TRBD1. The V and J ends lost 2 bases and 8 bases, in that order; junction bases with no gene match: 5. Germline V gene sequence: CDR1 MNHEY, CDR2 SVGAGI. The CDR3 has 13 residues. The CDR3 sequence: CASSYRQGGGYTF. The CDR3 region has the DNA TGTGCCAGCAGTTACCGACAGGGTGGAGGCTACACCTTC.

This chain links TRBV18 with TRBJ1-2; 10 bases line up with TRBD1. V lost 5 bases to trimming and J lost 4 bases; unmatched junction nucleotides: 7. Germline-derived CDR1 and CDR2 are KGHSH and LQKENI. The CDR3 is 15 residues long. CDR3 nucleotides: TGTGCCAGCTCAGGGGACAGGGGCACAATCTATGGCTACACCTTC. This translates into CASSGDRGTIYGYTF.

The chain employs TRBV5-1 and TRBJ2-2; tentatively, D is TRBD1 (6 bases). Germline CDR1 reads SGHRS; CDR2 reads YFSETQ. The V and J ends lost 3 bases and 4 bases respectively, with 16 bases between them. The CDR3 totals 16 residues. The CDR3 coding sequence is TGCGCCAGCAGCTCTACGACAGCCAGGGGCACCGGGGAGCTGTTTTTT. It encodes CASSSTTARGTGELFF.

The J gene is TRBJ2-2, the V gene TRBV30; D is ambiguous. The germline V gene has CDR1 GTSNPN and CDR2 SVGIG (reference sequence). The CDR3 runs to 11 residues. Trimming pared 3 bases from V and 7 bases from J, leaving 6 bases between. This chain's CDR3 is CAWSVGGELFF. The DNA of the CDR3 is TGTGCCTGGAGCGTCGGCGGGGAGCTGTTTTTT.

The V gene is TRBV30, the J gene TRBJ2-7, with a possible D match to TRBD2 (5 bases). Deletions cut 8 bases from V and 0 bases from J, with 17 bases between. CDR3 length: 14 amino acids. Germline lookup yields CDR1 GTSNPN and CDR2 SVGIG (reference sequence). CDR3 coding DNA: TGTGCCCAGGCGAGAGGGATGGGCTCCTACGAGCAGTACTTC. Encoded protein: CAQARGMGSYEQYF.

Details on this clone: Germline is not matched at one junction end, which may reflect a read error. The chain employs TRBV5-1 and TRBJ1-6; a possible D gene is TRBD1 (5 bases). There are 15 residues in the CDR3. Germline assignment: CDR1 SGHRS and CDR2 YFSETQ. CDR3 nucleotides: TGCGCCAGCAGCTTGGGCAGGGCCCAGATTTCAGCCCTCCACTTT. It specifies CASSLGRAQISALHF.

This clone was seen just once. The rearrangement joins TRBV5-8 to TRBJ1-5; D perhaps matches TRBD1 (5 bases). Germline-derived CDR1 and CDR2 are SGHTS and YDEGEE. The V gene lost 2 bases and the J gene lost 6 bases, with 15 bases spanning the gap. The length of the CDR3 is 15 residues. The CDR3 here is CASSFSQGFGQPQHF. The CDR3, as DNA: TGTGCCAGCAGCTTTAGTCAGGGATTCGGTCAGCCCCAGCATTTT.

This chain uses TRBV7-8 with TRBJ1-4; D is undetermined. Trimming removed 5 bases at V and 8 bases at J, with 18 bases between. The CDR3 extends over 15 amino acids. The germline CDR1 and CDR2 sequences are SGHVS and FQNEAQ. CDR3 bases: TGTGCCAGCAGCGTACTAGGGCCAGTTGGGGAAAAACTGTTTTTT. This encodes CASSVLGPVGEKLFF.

This clone ranks as medium-sized. The V and J genes are TRBV14 and TRBJ1-3, with TRBD1 as a possible D gene (5 bases). CDR3 size: 13 residues. Germline V gene sequence: CDR1 SGHDN, CDR2 FVKESK. The ends were cut back, 8 bases at V and 3 bases at J, with 11 bases in the middle. The chain's CDR3 is CASQMGDGNTIYF. The CDR3 DNA sequence: TGTGCCAGCCAAATGGGGGATGGAAACACCATATATTTT.